Listed below are T cell receptor beta chains from one sample, sequenced in a study of identical twins. TCRdb ran MiXCR on the 5' RACE reads and lists one entry per CDR3 protein. The table lists 210,000 or so distinct CDR3 sequences, around 8% of them singletons, with about 1.9% in the top ten. These same data were also listed under a study on yellow fever vaccine responses in identical twins.

Sequenced input: memory (CD45RO+) T cells sorted from blood. The source of these receptors is a woman under 30 in good health. Both conserved end residues are part of each CDR3. The D gene is left open where the match is weak. Clone size, where shown, is once, few, many, or a class for clones that have expanded.

v_call	clone_size	j_call	d_call	cdr3_aa	cdr3_nt
TRBV9	NA	TRBJ2-1	NA	CASSGGVWTDEQFF	TGTGCCAGCAGCGGAGGGGTCTGGACGGATGAGCAGTTCTTC
TRBV18	NA	TRBJ2-7	NA	CASSNQGEQYF	TGTGCCAGCTCGAACCAGGGCGAGCAGTACTTC
TRBV4-2	few	TRBJ1-2	NA	CASSQDKRSTEGYGYTF	TGTGCCAGCAGCCAAGATAAGCGTAGCACGGAGGGGTATGGCTACACCTTC
TRBV12-3/TRBV12-4	NA	TRBJ2-7	NA	CASSLWEFDEQYF	TGTGCCAGCAGTTTATGGGAGTTCGACGAGCAGTACTTC
TRBV12-3/TRBV12-4	many	TRBJ2-1	TRBD2	CASSRPGLATEQFF	TGTGCCAGCAGTCGCCCGGGACTAGCTACTGAGCAGTTCTTC
TRBV24-1	NA	TRBJ2-1	TRBD2	CATSPGRAGGKYNEQFF	TGTGCCACCAGCCCCGGTCGAGCGGGGGGAAAATACAATGAGCAGTTCTTC
TRBV11-2	NA	TRBJ2-1	TRBD2	CASSLDSSGGQFF	TGTGCCAGCAGCTTAGATTCGTCGGGGGGGCAGTTCTTC
TRBV5-1	few	TRBJ2-3	TRBD2	CASSLARWGSRTSGLSTDTQYF	TGCGCCAGCAGCTTGGCCCGCTGGGGTTCGCGGACTAGCGGCCTTAGCACAGATACGCAGTATTTT
TRBV5-6	many	TRBJ2-3	TRBD1	CASSSAGTGFTDTQYF	TGTGCCAGCAGTTCCGCCGGGACAGGGTTCACAGATACGCAGTATTTT
TRBV28	few	TRBJ1-1	NA	CASSSPTKTGTEAFF	TGTGCCAGCAGTTCCCCGACCAAAACGGGTACTGAAGCTTTCTTT
TRBV7-2	many	TRBJ2-3	NA	CASSGGSSDTQYF	TGTGCCAGCAGCGGAGGGTCATCAGATACGCAGTATTTT
TRBV12-3/TRBV12-4	many	TRBJ2-1	NA	CASSFPVGDYNEQFF	TGTGCCAGCAGTTTTCCCGTCGGAGATTACAATGAGCAGTTCTTC
TRBV3-1	few	TRBJ2-7	NA	CVSSQASFYEQYF	TGTGTCAGCAGCCAAGCCAGTTTCTACGAGCAGTACTTC
TRBV7-9	few	TRBJ2-7	TRBD1	CASSLGDRVEQYF	TGTGCCAGCAGCTTAGGGGACAGGGTCGAGCAGTACTTC
TRBV6-2/TRBV6-3	few	TRBJ2-7	NA	CASSRGGQKLYYEQYF	TGTGCCAGCAGCCGGGGGGGACAGAAACTCTACTACGAGCAGTACTTC
TRBV7-2	few	TRBJ2-4	NA	CASSRSDIQYF	TGTGCCAGCAGCAGGAGTGACATTCAGTACTTC
TRBV5-5	few	TRBJ2-7	NA	CASSLIDTGPRYF	TGTGCCAGCAGCCTAATCGACACGGGGCCCCGGTACTTC
TRBV3-1	many	TRBJ2-7	NA	CASSQGAESVYEQYF	TGTGCCAGCAGCCAGGGGGCTGAAAGCGTCTACGAGCAGTACTTC
TRBV19	few	TRBJ2-3	NA	CASGGGNTDTQYF	TGTGCCAGTGGCGGCGGTAACACAGATACGCAGTATTTT
TRBV28	many	TRBJ2-7	TRBD1	CASSLYGQGAGEQYF	TGTGCCAGCAGTTTATATGGGCAGGGGGCGGGCGAGCAGTACTTC
TRBV12-3/TRBV12-4	many	TRBJ2-2	NA	CASTSRSDTGELFF	TGTGCCAGCACATCCAGGTCGGACACCGGGGAGCTGTTTTTT
TRBV7-9	many	TRBJ2-3	NA	CASSLLGDPQYF	TGTGCCAGCAGCTTACTCGGGGATCCGCAGTATTTT
TRBV3-1	once	TRBJ2-5	NA	CASSQNGQETQYF	TGTGCCAGCAGCCAAAACGGGCAAGAGACCCAGTACTTC
TRBV28	many	TRBJ1-1	TRBD1	CASGKGAANTEAFF	TGTGCCAGCGGCAAGGGGGCGGCAAACACTGAAGCTTTCTTT
TRBV5-1	few	TRBJ1-1	NA	CASSSGPGARAEAFF	TGCGCCAGCAGCTCTGGTCCGGGGGCGAGGGCTGAAGCTTTCTTT
TRBV5-4	few	TRBJ1-1	NA	CASSSYDKAEAFF	TGTGCCAGCAGCTCCTATGACAAGGCTGAAGCTTTCTTT
TRBV7-2	few	TRBJ2-7	NA	CASSREWHEQYF	TGTGCCAGCAGCCGGGAGTGGCACGAGCAGTACTTC
TRBV10-3	many	TRBJ1-1	TRBD1	CAISTDDRGDTEAFF	TGTGCCATCAGCACAGACGACAGGGGGGACACTGAAGCTTTCTTT
TRBV7-9	NA	TRBJ2-7	NA	CASSEPNRDVYEQYF	TGTGCCAGCAGCGAGCCAAACAGGGATGTATACGAGCAGTACTTC
TRBV5-1	few	TRBJ2-1	NA	CASSQAFYNEQFF	TGCGCCAGCAGCCAGGCCTTCTACAATGAGCAGTTCTTC
TRBV7-2	many	TRBJ1-4	NA	CASSLHRDEKLFF	TGTGCCAGCAGCTTACACCGCGATGAAAAACTGTTTTTT
TRBV5-5	few	TRBJ1-2	NA	CASSLGITYGYTF	TGTGCCAGCAGCTTGGGGATTACCTATGGCTACACCTTC
TRBV20-1	many	TRBJ2-7	NA	CSARIVAGPSSYEQYF	TGCAGTGCTAGAATCGTTGCGGGACCGAGCTCCTACGAGCAGTACTTC
TRBV10-3	few	TRBJ1-1	TRBD1	CAISAQGRGTEAFF	TGTGCCATCAGTGCACAGGGGAGGGGAACTGAAGCTTTCTTT
TRBV20-1	NA	TRBJ2-7	NA	CSAPARVSYEQYF	TGCAGTGCCCCGGCACGGGTCTCCTACGAGCAGTACTTC
TRBV18	few	TRBJ2-5	NA	CASSPLSSETQYF	TGTGCCAGCTCACCACTTAGCTCGGAGACCCAGTACTTC
TRBV28	many	TRBJ2-7	NA	CASSSMRKSYEQYF	TGTGCCAGCAGTTCGATGCGGAAGTCCTACGAGCAGTACTTC
TRBV6-5	NA	TRBJ1-2	TRBD1	CASIGQGDGYTF	TGTGCCAGCATCGGACAGGGCGATGGCTACACCTTC
TRBV29-1	many	TRBJ2-7	NA	CSVEVVDRTYEQYF	TGCAGCGTTGAAGTGGTGGACCGGACCTACGAGCAGTACTTC
TRBV5-5	many	TRBJ2-7	NA	CASSSAALGSYEQYF	TGTGCCAGCAGCTCCGCAGCCTTAGGGTCCTACGAGCAGTACTTC
TRBV7-3	many	TRBJ2-3	NA	CASSLAGPADTQYF	TGTGCCAGCAGCTTAGCGGGCCCAGCAGATACGCAGTATTTT
TRBV30	few	TRBJ2-5	TRBD2	CAWTPATSEETQYF	TGTGCCTGGACGCCGGCTACTAGCGAAGAGACCCAGTACTTC
TRBV7-2	NA	TRBJ2-3	NA	CASSPGLGGQYF	TGTGCCAGCAGCCCTGGGCTTGGGGGGCAGTATTTT
TRBV11-2	many	TRBJ1-1	NA	CASSLSVRGRVTNTEAFF	TGTGCCAGCAGCTTATCTGTTAGGGGCAGGGTGACGAACACTGAAGCTTTCTTT
TRBV5-1	few	TRBJ2-3	TRBD1	CASTSADRSADTQYF	TGCGCCAGCACCTCCGCGGACAGGTCCGCAGATACGCAGTATTTT
TRBV9	NA	TRBJ2-3	TRBD2	CASSGASGGTDTQYF	TGTGCCAGCAGCGGGGCTAGCGGGGGGACAGATACGCAGTATTTT
TRBV6-2/TRBV6-3	NA	TRBJ1-5	NA	CASRPGRNNQPQHF	TGTGCCAGCAGGCCGGGACGGAACAATCAGCCCCAGCATTTT
TRBV7-8	NA	TRBJ2-5	NA	CASSFTGRQETQYF	TGTGCCAGCAGCTTTACAGGGAGGCAAGAGACCCAGTACTTC
TRBV18	few	TRBJ1-6	NA	CASSPATRVDSPLHF	TGTGCCAGCTCCCCTGCGACGAGGGTGGATTCACCCCTCCACTTT
TRBV5-1	NA	TRBJ2-1	TRBD2	CASSTGGSGNEQFF	TGCGCCAGCAGCACGGGGGGGTCAGGCAATGAGCAGTTCTTC
TRBV11-2	few	TRBJ2-1	NA	CASSLGGVAEFF	TGTGCCAGCAGCTTGGGCGGGGTAGCAGAGTTCTTC
TRBV20-1	few	TRBJ2-7	TRBD2	CSASGTSGRYYEQYF	TGCAGTGCTAGTGGGACTAGCGGCCGCTACTACGAGCAGTACTTC
TRBV19	NA	TRBJ2-3	NA	CASQTGRTDTQYF	TGTGCCAGTCAAACAGGACGCACAGATACGCAGTATTTT
TRBV9	many	TRBJ2-7	NA	CASSVGWASDGQYF	TGTGCCAGCAGCGTAGGCTGGGCTAGCGATGGGCAGTACTTC
TRBV3-1	many	TRBJ2-4	NA	CASSLRTQAKNIQYF	TGTGCCAGCAGCCTAAGGACACAAGCCAAAAACATTCAGTACTTC
TRBV20-1	NA	TRBJ2-1	TRBD2	CSASPTSGSPFF	TGCAGTGCTAGCCCGACTAGCGGGAGTCCGTTCTTC
TRBV20-1	NA	TRBJ1-1	TRBD1	CSARSGTEIFRAFF	TGCAGTGCCAGATCCGGGACAGAGATTTTTCGAGCTTTCTTT
TRBV14	many	TRBJ2-1	NA	CASSFRGSGGYNEQFF	TGTGCCAGCAGCTTCAGAGGTAGCGGCGGTTACAATGAGCAGTTCTTC
TRBV12-3/TRBV12-4	many	TRBJ2-1	NA	CASSPSGGGVDEQFF	TGTGCCAGCAGTCCTTCGGGCGGCGGGGTGGATGAGCAGTTCTTC